This T cell receptor beta chain was recovered during a study of spatial heterogeneity in lung cancer. General observations from the study: Circulating ubiquitous expanded tumor TCRs were observed more frequently at resection than at follow-up.

TCRdb reprocessed the 5' RACE reads via MiXCR and lists one record per CDR3 protein. The repertoire holds tens of thousands of distinct CDR3 sequences, roughly 21% seen once, with around a fifth in the top ten. Notes on this clonotype: Its antigen is still unknown.

Documented time point: blood at routine non-recurrence follow-up after resection. Germline CDR1 is SQVTM and CDR2 is ANQGSEA. V lost 2 bases, J lost 2 bases, and 9 bases lay in between. This CDR3 contains 13 residues. The chain links TRBV29-1 to TRBJ1-2; D is uncertain. The sequence came from a male donor with early-stage non-small cell lung cancer. This material consisted of PBMCs, taken at follow-up. The CDR3 region is CSVERVPNYGYTF. DNA of the CDR3: TGCAGCGTTGAAAGGGTTCCGAACTATGGCTACACCTTC.